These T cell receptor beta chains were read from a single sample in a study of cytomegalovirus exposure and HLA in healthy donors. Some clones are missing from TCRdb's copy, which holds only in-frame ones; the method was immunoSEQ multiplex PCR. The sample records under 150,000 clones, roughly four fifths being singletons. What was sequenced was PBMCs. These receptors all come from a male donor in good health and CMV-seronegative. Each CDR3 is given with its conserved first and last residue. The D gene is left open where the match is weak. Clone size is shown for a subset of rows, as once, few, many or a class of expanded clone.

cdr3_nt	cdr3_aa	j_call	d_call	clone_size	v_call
TGTGCCAGCAGCCCTGTTACCGGGGAGCTGTTTTTT	CASSPVTGELFF	TRBJ2-2	NA	NA	TRBV7-9
TGTGCCAGCAGCTTAATCGGCGGGGGATTCACAGATACGCAGTATTTT	CASSLIGGGFTDTQYF	TRBJ2-3	TRBD2	NA	TRBV7-3
TGTGCCAGCAGTCCGCAGGGTGCCAAGCAGTACTTC	CASSPQGAKQYF	TRBJ2-7	NA	NA	TRBV25-1
TGTGCCAGCGAGGGACAGCCCGACACTGAAGCTTTCTTT	CASEGQPDTEAFF	TRBJ1-1	TRBD1	NA	TRBV9
TGTGCCAGCAGCTTACTAGCGGGAGGTAACTACGAGCAGTACTTC	CASSLLAGGNYEQYF	TRBJ2-7	TRBD2	NA	TRBV7-3
TGTGCCAGTAGGGTTGGGGCACCTCTTAACACAGATACGCAGTATTTT	CASRVGAPLNTDTQYF	TRBJ2-3	NA	few	TRBV19
TGTGCCAGCAGTTACACGGGGTTATATAATTCACCCCTCCACTTT	CASSYTGLYNSPLHF	TRBJ1-6	NA	NA	TRBV6-5
TGTGCCAGCAGCTTAGACCTAGCGGGAGGTAACACCGGGGAGCTGTTTTTT	CASSLDLAGGNTGELFF	TRBJ2-2	TRBD2	NA	TRBV7-2
TGCGCCAGCAGTTTCTTACTAGCGGGAGGTGGCGAGCAGTACTTC	CASSFLLAGGGEQYF	TRBJ2-7	TRBD2	NA	TRBV5-1
TGTGCCTGGAGGGTAAAGACAGGTCCTAACTATGGCTACACCTTC	CAWRVKTGPNYGYTF	TRBJ1-2	NA	NA	TRBV30
TGCGCCAGCAGCCAAGAAACCGGGGAAACCTACTATGGCTACACCTTC	CASSQETGETYYGYTF	TRBJ1-2	NA	few	TRBV4-3
TGTGCCAGTAGTACCTACGGGACAGCTATCACTGAAGCTTTCTTT	CASSTYGTAITEAFF	TRBJ1-1	TRBD1	NA	TRBV19
TGTGCCAGCAGCCCGACAGGGGCCCTTAACTATGGCTACACCTTC	CASSPTGALNYGYTF	TRBJ1-2	TRBD1	once	TRBV9
TGTGCCAGCAGACGGGGGAGCTCCTACGAGCAGTACTTC	CASRRGSSYEQYF	TRBJ2-7	NA	NA	TRBV2
TGTGCCAGTAGTACCGTGGGGCGGCGTGCCATATATTTT	CASSTVGRRAIYF	TRBJ1-3	NA	NA	TRBV19
TGTGCCAGCAGCTTAAACAAGAACACTGAAGCTTTCTTT	CASSLNKNTEAFF	TRBJ1-1	NA	NA	TRBV7-3
TGTGCCAGTAGTACAGGGGGCGCGCACGGGGAGCTGTTTTTT	CASSTGGAHGELFF	TRBJ2-2	TRBD1	NA	TRBV19
TGCGCCAGCAGCTTGAGGGCAGCGGGAGATTCGAGCTCCTACGAGCAGTACTTC	CASSLRAAGDSSSYEQYF	TRBJ2-7	TRBD2	NA	TRBV5-1
TGCGCCAGCAGCTTGGTTCCTAGCGGCCTAAACACCGGGGAGCTGTTTTTT	CASSLVPSGLNTGELFF	TRBJ2-2	TRBD2	NA	TRBV5-1
TGCGCCAGCAGCCAAGGGGGCGGGACTAGCGGTACCTACGAGCAGTACTTC	CASSQGGGTSGTYEQYF	TRBJ2-7	TRBD2	NA	TRBV4-3
TGTGCCTCTCTGAGGTTGGGTACTGAAGCTTTCTTT	CASLRLGTEAFF	TRBJ1-1	NA	once	TRBV6-6
TGTGCCAGCAGCATAACAGGGGGCGGCACTGAAGCTTTCTTT	CASSITGGGTEAFF	TRBJ1-1	TRBD1	NA	TRBV5-6
TGTGCCAGCAGCCGACGGACTAGTTTCGATGAGCAGTTCTTC	CASSRRTSFDEQFF	TRBJ2-1	TRBD2	NA	TRBV11-2
TGTGCTAGTGGTTTTTTCGACATTAAAGAGCCCCAGCATTTT	CASGFFDIKEPQHF	TRBJ1-5	NA	NA	TRBV12-5
TGCGCCAGCAGCTGGGAACACAGGGCGAATGAGCAGTTCTTC	CASSWEHRANEQFF	TRBJ2-1	NA	NA	TRBV5-1
TGCAGCGTTGTGGGTCCAGGGGACTATGGCTACACCTTC	CSVVGPGDYGYTF	TRBJ1-2	NA	once	TRBV29-1
TGTGCCAGCAGGGACAGGGGGCGAGATACCGGGGAGCTGTTTTTT	CASRDRGRDTGELFF	TRBJ2-2	TRBD1	NA	TRBV25-1
TGTGCCAGTAGTACAGTGAACACTGAAGCTTTCTTT	CASSTVNTEAFF	TRBJ1-1	NA	NA	TRBV19
TGTGCCAGTAGTATTCTAGCGGGCACCTACAATGAGCAGTTCTTC	CASSILAGTYNEQFF	TRBJ2-1	TRBD2	NA	TRBV19
TGTGCCAGTAGTTCCGGGTCCAGGGGGAACACTGAAGCTTTCTTT	CASSSGSRGNTEAFF	TRBJ1-1	NA	NA	TRBV19
TGTGCCAGCAGCCTCGGACTAGCGGGAGAGTCCGAGCAGTACTTC	CASSLGLAGESEQYF	TRBJ2-7	TRBD2	NA	TRBV7-9
TGTGCCAGCTTCGGCGGGAGGAACACCGGGGAGCTGTTTTTT	CASFGGRNTGELFF	TRBJ2-2	TRBD2	once	TRBV6-6
TGTGCCAGCAGTTTAGGTTTTCCTAGCCAAGAGACCCAGTACTTC	CASSLGFPSQETQYF	TRBJ2-5	NA	NA	TRBV27
TGTGCCAGCAGTGAGGGCAGGGGAGACACTGAAGCTTTCTTT	CASSEGRGDTEAFF	TRBJ1-1	NA	NA	TRBV25-1
TGTGCCAGTAGTGGACAACAGGGGGATACGCAGTATTTT	CASSGQQGDTQYF	TRBJ2-3	TRBD1	NA	TRBV19
TGTGCCAGTGGGTGGAGTGAGCAGTTCTTC	CASGWSEQFF	TRBJ2-1	NA	NA	TRBV6-5
TGTGCCAGTAGTCGGGAGGGACCGGATTCCTACGAGCAGTACTTC	CASSREGPDSYEQYF	TRBJ2-7	TRBD2	NA	TRBV19
TGTGCCAGCAATGACAGGGGCACCGGGGAGCTGTTTTTT	CASNDRGTGELFF	TRBJ2-2	TRBD1	once	TRBV19
TGTGCCAGCAGCACCTACCGTACCGGGGGGTCCTACGAGCAGTACTTC	CASSTYRTGGSYEQYF	TRBJ2-7	TRBD2	NA	TRBV9
TGTGCCAGCAGCTTACAGGGGTTTTACGAGCAGTACTTC	CASSLQGFYEQYF	TRBJ2-7	NA	NA	TRBV13
TGTGCCAGCAGTGTCTGGGGGGAGTGGGTGGGTGGGCGACCCGAAGCTTTCTTT	CASSVWGEWVGGRPEAFF	TRBJ1-1	NA	NA	TRBV2
TGTGCCAGCAGTGAATTTAGGGGGGGTCCCAGGGAAGATACGCAGTATTTT	CASSEFRGGPREDTQYF	TRBJ2-3	NA	NA	TRBV25-1
TGCGCCAGCAGCCAGGGCACAGGGTATGGCTACACCTTC	CASSQGTGYGYTF	TRBJ1-2	NA	few	TRBV4-1
TGTGCCAGCAGCTTAGCAGGGGACGAGCAGTACTTC	CASSLAGDEQYF	TRBJ2-7	NA	NA	TRBV7-9
TGTGCCAGCAGTTACACGGGGGCTGGAAACACCATATATTTT	CASSYTGAGNTIYF	TRBJ1-3	NA	NA	TRBV6-6
TGTGCCAGCAGCTTGGTGGGCGGGAGCAATCAGCCCCAGCATTTT	CASSLVGGSNQPQHF	TRBJ1-5	NA	NA	TRBV5-6
TGCGCCAGCAGCCTTATGGTAACAGGGGGGCCAAATCAGCCCCAGCATTTT	CASSLMVTGGPNQPQHF	TRBJ1-5	TRBD1	NA	TRBV4-1
TGTGCCAGTAGTATAATGACTAGCGGGAGGGCAAGGAATGAGCAGTTCTTC	CASSIMTSGRARNEQFF	TRBJ2-1	TRBD2	NA	TRBV19
TGTGCCATCAGCGAAGGACTAGCGGGGCCCTACAATGAGCAGTTCTTC	CAISEGLAGPYNEQFF	TRBJ2-1	TRBD2	NA	TRBV10-3
TGTGCCACGGGACTAAACGATCAGCCCCAGCATTTT	CATGLNDQPQHF	TRBJ1-5	NA	NA	TRBV10-3
TGTGCCAGCAGCTTAGGGTACAGCCCCGATCAGCCCCAGCATTTT	CASSLGYSPDQPQHF	TRBJ1-5	NA	NA	TRBV7-6
TGCGCCAGCAGCTTGGAGTGGCGGATCCTAGGGGAGCTGTTTTTT	CASSLEWRILGELFF	TRBJ2-2	NA	NA	TRBV5-1